A selection of T cell receptor beta chains follows, all from one sample in a study of CD8+ T cells in alopecia areata. Clones were read by immunoSEQ multiplex PCR, and TCRdb kept only the in-frame ones, dropping some. The repertoire includes about 120,000 clones, around 56% of them detected once, and just over 0.45% sits in the top ten. The sequencing used CD4+ T cells sorted from blood, collected at week 4, from a patient treated with tofacitinib. The receptors were sampled from a human donor with alopecia areata. The CDR3 runs from the conserved cysteine through the conserved F or W. D genes are given only for firm matches. Clone size is not always given. Where it is, it says once, few, many or a class for expanded clones.

NA TRBJ1-2 NA TRBV30 TGTGCCTGGGACGGCTACACCTTC CAWDGYTF
NA TRBJ1-1 NA TRBV27 TGTGCCAGCAGGATAAGGGCTGAGAACACTGAAGCTTTCTTT CASRIRAENTEAFF
NA TRBJ1-1 NA TRBV18 TGTGCCAGCTCACCACCTTCATCGTTTAGTGAAGCTTTCTTT CASSPPSSFSEAFF
NA TRBJ2-5 NA TRBV29-1 TGCAGCGTGGGGTGGGGGCTCGGAGAGACCCAGTACTTC CSVGWGLGETQYF
NA TRBJ2-1 NA TRBV30 TGTGCCTGGAGCGTCCGGACAACACAGTTCTTC CAWSVRTTQFF
NA TRBJ1-3 few TRBV30 TGTGCCTGGAAAAAGGGAGCTGGAAACACCATATATTTT CAWKKGAGNTIYF
NA TRBJ2-5 NA TRBV25-1 TGTGCCAGCAGTTACTACCAAGAGACCCAGTACTTC CASSYYQETQYF
NA TRBJ1-2 NA TRBV7-8 TGTGCCAGCAGCTTAGGGTTGATTGGCAGGGGAATTGGCTACACCTTC CASSLGLIGRGIGYTF
NA TRBJ2-5 NA TRBV4-1 TGCGCCAGCAGCCAAGATCTACTAAGGGGAGAGACCCAGTACTTC CASSQDLLRGETQYF
NA TRBJ1-5 NA TRBV19 TGTGCCAGTAGTATCGGCGTCACCCCAGGTCAGCCCCAGCATTTT CASSIGVTPGQPQHF
NA TRBJ2-7 NA TRBV29-1 TGCAGCGTTGGTGGGGGCTGGAGCTACGAGCAGTACTTC CSVGGGWSYEQYF
TRBD1 TRBJ2-5 NA TRBV5-1 TGCGCCAGCAGCTTGGCTGGACAGGGAGAAGAGACCCAGTACTTC CASSLAGQGEETQYF
NA TRBJ2-1 once TRBV7-3 TGTGCCAGCAGCCCTTACACCTACAATGAGCAGTTCTTC CASSPYTYNEQFF
NA TRBJ1-2 NA TRBV5-6 TGTGCCAGCACTTCTGGGGTGAGGCCCTATGGCTACACCTTC CASTSGVRPYGYTF
NA TRBJ2-7 once TRBV6-4 TGTGCCAGCAGCCGGGACTCCTTTTACGGCGAGCAGTACTTC CASSRDSFYGEQYF
NA TRBJ2-1 NA TRBV29-1 TGCAGCGTTCAGCGAAGCTCCTACAATGAGCAGTTCTTC CSVQRSSYNEQFF
NA TRBJ1-2 few TRBV6-1 TGTGCCATCACAGGGTCGGTCTATGGCTACACCTTC CAITGSVYGYTF
TRBD1 TRBJ1-3 few TRBV18 TGTGCCAGCTCACTACAGGGGTCTGGAAACACCATATATTTT CASSLQGSGNTIYF
NA TRBJ2-7 NA TRBV15 TGTGCCACCAGCAGAGAGGGGGGACAGAGCTACGAGCAGTACTTC CATSREGGQSYEQYF
NA TRBJ1-6 NA TRBV6-1 TGTGCCAGCACCGAGGACAGACTCAATTCACCCCTCCACTTT CASTEDRLNSPLHF
TRBD1 TRBJ1-1 NA TRBV29-1 TGCAGCGGAACGACAGGGGGGAACACTGAAGCTTTCTTT CSGTTGGNTEAFF
NA TRBJ2-7 NA TRBV7-9 TGTGCCAGCAGCTCCTTGTCCTACGAGCAGTACTTC CASSSLSYEQYF
TRBD1 TRBJ1-5 NA TRBV30 TGTGCCTGGAACTACAGGGGACAGCCCCAGCATTTT CAWNYRGQPQHF
NA TRBJ2-6 NA TRBV27 TGTGCCAGCAGCCCACGGGACTCTGGGGCCAACGTCCTGACTTTC CASSPRDSGANVLTF
NA TRBJ1-2 few TRBV20-1 TGCAGTGCTAGGAGGAGTTATGGCTACACCTTC CSARRSYGYTF
NA TRBJ1-1 NA TRBV2 TGTGCCAGCAGCTACGTCTTTGGGGCTTTCTTT CASSYVFGAFF
TRBD1 TRBJ1-1 NA TRBV7-9 TGTGCCAGCAGCTCGGGACAGGGATCTGAAGCTTTCTTT CASSSGQGSEAFF
NA TRBJ2-1 few TRBV6-6 TGTGCCAGCGTAACCACGTTAGGTAATGAGCAGTTCTTC CASVTTLGNEQFF
NA TRBJ1-1 NA TRBV29-1 TGCAGCGGTCTCAGGGTGGGCACTGAAGCTTTCTTT CSGLRVGTEAFF
NA TRBJ1-3 NA TRBV7-2 TGTGCCAGCAGCTTATTAGGGTCTTGGGGCTCTGGAAACACCATATATTTT CASSLLGSWGSGNTIYF
NA TRBJ2-5 few TRBV4-1 TGCGCCAGCAGCCGCCCCTTGGGGACCCAGTACTTC CASSRPLGTQYF
NA TRBJ2-1 few TRBV2 TGTGCCAGCAGTGTAAGGCTAGAGGGAAGTGAGCAGTTCTTC CASSVRLEGSEQFF
TRBD2 TRBJ2-1 NA TRBV5-1 TGCGCCAGCAGCTTGGGACTAGCGGACGACAATGAGCAGTTCTTC CASSLGLADDNEQFF
TRBD1 TRBJ1-2 few TRBV6-1 TGTGCCAGCAGACTAGGGACAGGGGAGGGCTACACCTTC CASRLGTGEGYTF
NA TRBJ2-3 NA TRBV5-1 TGCGCCAGCAGCTTGCAGGGGGGCCACACAGATACGCAGTATTTT CASSLQGGHTDTQYF
TRBD1 TRBJ1-4 few TRBV30 TGTGCCTGGAGTGTAGGGACAGGGGTTGGTGAAAAACTGTTTTTT CAWSVGTGVGEKLFF
NA TRBJ1-4 NA TRBV7-2 TGTGCCAGCAGCTTTCGCTCAGGGTTGGCTAATGAAAAACTGTTTTTT CASSFRSGLANEKLFF
NA TRBJ2-7 few TRBV9 TGTGCCAGCAGCGTGGATGGGGGCCAGGGTCCGCAGTACTTC CASSVDGGQGPQYF
NA TRBJ1-1 NA TRBV19 TGTGCCAGTAAGGCCCCCGAGGGTTGGTTAACTGAAGCTTTCTTT CASKAPEGWLTEAFF
NA TRBJ1-5 NA TRBV9 TGTGCCAGCAGCGTAGAGTCGGGGCAGGATTTTGAGCATTTT CASSVESGQDFEHF
TRBD2 TRBJ2-1 NA TRBV30 TGTGCCTGGAGGAGGGTAGCGGGAGACGATGAGCAGTTCTTC CAWRRVAGDDEQFF
NA TRBJ2-1 few TRBV29-1 TGCAGCGTTGCTACCTCCTACAATGAGCAGTTCTTC CSVATSYNEQFF
NA TRBJ1-2 NA TRBV5-1 TGCGCCAGCAGTCGGGATTCTGGCTATGGCTACACCTTC CASSRDSGYGYTF
NA TRBJ1-2 NA TRBV29-1 TGCAGCGTTCCCCGTTTTGGGTGGTGGGGCTACACCTTC CSVPRFGWWGYTF
NA TRBJ1-1 NA TRBV14 TGTGCCAGCAGCCGACCCGGGAGTTACACTGAAGCTTTCTTT CASSRPGSYTEAFF
NA TRBJ1-2 few TRBV5-1 TGCGCCAGCAGCCCTATAAGTGGGGCCTATGGCTACACCTTC CASSPISGAYGYTF
NA TRBJ1-1 NA TRBV6-1 TGTGCCAGCAGTGAAATCCCTCGGACTGAAGCTTTCTTT CASSEIPRTEAFF
NA TRBJ2-5 once TRBV2 TGTGCCAGCAGTGTCGGGAACAGCTTCCAAGAGACCCAGTACTTC CASSVGNSFQETQYF